A single sample is the source of the 25 T cell receptor beta chains below, sequenced in a study of technical replicates of blood from a handful of donors. Measured with immunoSEQ multiplex PCR; TCRdb has only the in-frame clones, and not every one. Here the sample spans roughly 60,000 clones, approximately 86% being singletons. The specimen was PBMCs. These receptor sequences come from a human donor in good health. Some clones in this sample may be carry-over from other donors' samples.

The gene calls are TRBV5-8 and TRBJ2-1; 13 bases align to TRBD2. CDR1 and CDR2 from the germline V gene are SGHTS and YDEGEE. V was pared by 6 bases and J by 7 bases, with 13 bases of the junction left unmatched. This CDR3 region has 17 residues. For the CDR3, the DNA is TGTGCCAGCAATGTCCCACTAGCGGGAGGGCCCGGGAATGAGCAGTTCTTC. Residues: CASNVPLAGGPGNEQFF.

This clone was counted a single time. This chain links TRBV2 with TRBJ1-2, with 7 bases identical to TRBD1. The CDR3 sequence is 15 residues long. V trimming: 6 bases; J trimming: 2 bases; junction bases outside the gene matches: 9. In germline, CDR1 is SNHLY, CDR2 FYNNEI. Here the CDR3 reads CASRVNRGTNYGYTF. The CDR3 DNA follows: TGTGCCAGCAGGGTTAACAGGGGAACAAACTATGGCTACACCTTC. The full variable domain, completed using reference TRBV2 and TRBJ1-2, is EPEVTQTPSHQVTQMGQEVILRCVPISNHLYFYWYRQILGQKVEFLVSFYNNEISEKSEIFDDQFSVERPDGSNFTLKIRSTKLEDSAMYFCASRVNRGTNYGYTFGSGTRLTVV.

The V and J genes are TRBV7-6 and TRBJ2-7; perhaps TRBD1 as D (6 bases). The germline V and J ends were trimmed by 4 bases and 2 bases, with 15 bases remaining between them. Germline V gene sequence: CDR1 SGHVS, CDR2 FNYEAQ. This CDR3 is 15 amino acids long. DNA for the CDR3: TGTGCCAGCAGCTCCGGGACACGGGGAACCTACGAGCAGTACTTC. It codes for CASSSGTRGTYEQYF.

The genes are TRBV5-1 and TRBJ2-7, with D maybe TRBD2 (5 bases). The CDR3 consists of 12 residues. Trimming took off 3 bases at V and 3 bases at J, with 7 bases between the two ends. Germline loops: CDR1 SGHRS, CDR2 YFSETQ. The CDR3, as DNA: TGCGCCAGCAGCTCCGGGGACTACGAGCAGTACTTC. It specifies CASSSGDYEQYF. The whole variable domain, filled in from reference TRBV5-1 and TRBJ2-7, reads KAGVTQTPRYLIKTRGQQVTLSCSPISGHRSVSWYQQTPGQGLQFLFEYFSETQRNKGNFPGRFSGRQFSNSRSEMNVSTLELGDSALYLCASSSGDYEQYFGPGTRLTVT.

V gene TRBV2 combines with J gene TRBJ2-2; 8 bases agree with TRBD1. Germline-derived CDR1 and CDR2 are SNHLY and FYNNEI. V trimming: 8 bases; J trimming: 4 bases; junction bases outside the gene matches: 6. The length of the CDR3 is 14 residues. Here the CDR3 reads CASAYRGSTGELFF. CDR3 nucleotide sequence: TGTGCCAGCGCCTACAGGGGGAGCACCGGGGAGCTGTTTTTT.

The rearrangement uses TRBV7-9 and TRBJ1-1, with D possibly being TRBD1 (6 bases). The ends were cut back, 2 bases at V and 3 bases at J, with 16 bases in the middle. This CDR3 contains 16 residues. CDR1 and CDR2 from the germline V gene are SEHNR and FQNEAQ (reference sequence). The CDR3 DNA sequence: TGTGCCAGCAGCTTAATTCGGGGGGCGAGGGACACTGAAGCTTTCTTT. Residues: CASSLIRGARDTEAFF.

The genes are TRBV27 and TRBJ1-2, with D unresolved. The V gene lost 4 bases and the J gene lost 4 bases, with 19 bases spanning the gap. Germline V CDR1 and CDR2: MNHEY, SMNVEV (reference sequence). This CDR3 region has 16 residues. The CDR3 protein is CASSYSGSGKSYGYTF. The CDR3 DNA is TGTGCCAGCAGTTACTCGGGGTCGGGCAAAAGCTATGGCTACACCTTC.

The chain employs TRBV27 and TRBJ1-1; unclear D gene. From germline, CDR1 is MNHEY and CDR2 SMNVEV (reference sequence). The CDR3 consists of 13 residues. V shed 2 bases and J shed 7 bases, with 11 bases lying between them. The DNA for the CDR3 is TGTGCCAGCAGTTTAAAGGGAGACTTTGAAGCTTTCTTT. Translation gives CASSLKGDFEAFF.

This sequence joins TRBV2 and TRBJ2-6; 9 nucleotides line up with TRBD1. After removal of 6 bases from V and 0 bases from J, the junction contained 6 bases not matched to a gene. The germline gives CDR1 SNHLY, CDR2 FYNNEI. The CDR3 runs to 17 residues. The CDR3 DNA reads as TGTGCCAGCAGACCGGGACAGGGTCTCTCTGGGGCCAACGTCCTGACTTTC. It yields the protein CASRPGQGLSGANVLTF.

The chain is built from TRBV29-1 and TRBJ2-1, with TRBD2 identical over 8 bases. CDR1 and CDR2 from the germline V gene are SQVTM and ANQGSEA. Germline trimming cut 7 bases from V and 9 bases from J; bases unmatched to any gene: 5. This CDR3 region has 11 residues. CDR3 DNA: TGCAGCGCTCTAAGCGGGGGTGAGCAGTTCTTC. Its protein is CSALSGGEQFF.

The J gene is TRBJ1-2, the V gene TRBV15; D may be TRBD1 (6 bases). Trimming took 0 bases from V and 3 from J, leaving 14 bases between them. Germline CDR1 is LNHNV and CDR2 is YYDKDF (reference sequence). This CDR3 contains 16 residues. The CDR3 here is CATSRDRGGWDYGYTF. The CDR3 nucleotides read TGTGCCACCAGCAGAGATCGAGGGGGATGGGACTATGGCTACACCTTC.

This chain joins TRBV9 and TRBJ1-1; D might be TRBD1 (5 bases). The V gene lost 0 bases and the J gene lost 1 base, with 10 bases spanning the gap. The length of the CDR3 is 15 residues. Germline V lookup: CDR1 SGDLS, CDR2 YYNGEE. CDR3 bases: TGTGCCAGCAGCGTAGGTCCAGGGTCGAACACTGAAGCTTTCTTT. Translated: CASSVGPGSNTEAFF.

The rearrangement links TRBV7-3 to TRBJ2-1; 10 bases agree with TRBD1. The CDR3 is 15 residues long. Germline CDR1 reads SGHTA; CDR2 reads FQGTGA. The V and J ends lost 5 bases and 2 bases, in that order; junction bases with no gene match: 3. CDR3 sequence (DNA): TGTGCCAGCAGCCCCGACAGGGGGCCCTACAATGAGCAGTTCTTC. Its protein is CASSPDRGPYNEQFF.

The V gene is TRBV20-1, the J gene TRBJ2-5; a weak D match, TRBD2 (6 bases). Germline-derived CDR1 and CDR2 are DFQATT and SNEGSKA (reference sequence). This CDR3 spans 11 amino acids. V was clipped by 8 bases and J by 5 bases, with 12 bases between them. CDR3 coding DNA: TGCAGTTCAACTCGGGGGGAGACCCAGTACTTC. It encodes CSSTRGETQYF.

CDR3 nucleotides: TGTGCCAGCCGGCTAGCGGACTACAATGAGCAGTTCTTC. Its protein is CASRLADYNEQFF. The rearrangement joins TRBV2 to TRBJ2-1; 7 positions agree with TRBD2. This CDR3 is 13 amino acids long. Germline V gene data show CDR1 as SNHLY and CDR2 as FYNNEI. V dropped 8 bases and J dropped 3; count of bases not matched to a gene: 4.

The CDR3 here is CASSLGTGFANEQYF. In DNA, the CDR3 is TGTGCCAGCAGCTTAGGGACAGGGTTCGCAAACGAGCAGTACTTC. This chain connects TRBV7-9 to TRBJ2-7; 8 nucleotides match TRBD1. Germline V gives CDR1 SEHNR, CDR2 FQNEAQ (reference sequence). The CDR3 is 15 amino acids. The junction had 7 bases not matched to a gene; V was cut back by 1 base and J by 5 bases.

This clone showed up just once. The chain recombines TRBV15 with TRBJ1-2; maybe TRBD1 (5 bases). The ends were cut back, 0 bases at V and 4 bases at J, with 9 bases in the middle. This CDR3 is 14 amino acids long. Germline-derived CDR1 and CDR2 are LNHNV and YYDKDF (reference sequence). This CDR3 is CATSRDRDFYGYTF. The CDR3 DNA sequence: TGTGCCACCAGCAGAGACAGGGACTTCTATGGCTACACCTTC.

This sequence joins TRBV15 and TRBJ1-1, with D maybe TRBD1 (6 bases). The CDR3 loop spans 14 amino acids. Trimming cost V 0 bases and J 6 bases, with 11 bases left between them. CDR1 and CDR2 (germline): LNHNV, YYDKDF (reference sequence). This CDR3 is CATSRDRGWAEAFF. CDR3 DNA sequence: TGTGCCACCAGCAGAGACAGGGGCTGGGCTGAAGCTTTCTTT. The whole variable domain, remainder taken from reference TRBV15 and TRBJ1-1, is DAMVIQNPRYQVTQFGKPVTLSCSQTLNHNVMYWYQQKSSQAPKLLFHYYDKDFNNEADTPDNFQSRRPNTSFCFLDIRSPGLGDTAMYLCATSRDRGWAEAFFGQGTRLTVV.

The J gene is TRBJ2-1, the V gene TRBV5-1, with 12 bases lining up with TRBD2. The V and J ends lost 5 bases and 10 bases, in that order; junction bases with no gene match: 7. The length of the CDR3 is 14 residues. Germline V gene lookup returns CDR1 SGHRS and CDR2 YFSETQ. CDR3 nucleotides: TGCGCCAGCAGTCGACTAGCGGGAGATAGGGAGCAGTTCTTC. Translating it yields CASSRLAGDREQFF.

The chain joins TRBV5-1 to TRBJ2-2; 9 bases map to TRBD2. V was clipped by 5 bases and J by 4 bases; unmatched bases: 3. The CDR3 has 14 amino acids. CDR1 and CDR2 (germline): SGHRS, YFSETQ. Here the CDR3 DNA reads TGCGCCAGCAGAGGCGGGAGGGGCACCGGGGAGCTGTTTTTT. Its translation: CASRGGRGTGELFF.

The rearrangement links TRBV4-3 to TRBJ2-2; TRBD2 agrees at 10 bases. Trimming took 8 bases from V and 0 from J; bases not matched to a gene: 9. The CDR3 contains 17 residues. The germline CDR1 and CDR2 sequences are LGHNA and YSLEER. Here the CDR3 reads CASQPSGGDPNTGELFF. The DNA of the CDR3 is TGCGCCAGCCAACCGAGCGGGGGGGACCCGAACACCGGGGAGCTGTTTTTT.

This clone has just one count. The V and J genes are TRBV6-4 and TRBJ2-4, with no clear D. The germline CDR1 and CDR2 sequences are MRHNA and SNTAGT. The germline V and J ends were trimmed by 1 base and 1 base, with 14 bases remaining between them. CDR3 length: 17 residues. CDR3 sequence reads: CASSDYDPVGAKNIQYF. CDR3 nucleotide sequence: TGTGCCAGCAGTGACTATGACCCAGTCGGGGCCAAAAACATTCAGTACTTC.

This clone was seen a single time. The chain joins TRBV7-3 to TRBJ2-2, with 13 bases identical to TRBD2. The CDR3 runs 16 residues. Trimming removed 6 bases from V and 2 bases from J; junction bases left unmatched: 3. Germline V gene sequence: CDR1 SGHTA, CDR2 FQGTGA. In DNA form, the CDR3 reads TGTGCCAGCAGGACTAGCGGGGGGACAAACACCGGGGAGCTGTTTTTT. Translation gives CASRTSGGTNTGELFF. The full variable domain, in which reference TRBV7-3 and TRBJ2-2 provide the parts outside the CDR3, is GAGVSQTPSNKVTEKGKYVELRCDPISGHTALYWYRQSLGQGPEFLIYFQGTGAADDSGLPNDRFFAVRPEGSVSTLKIQRTERGDSAVYLCASRTSGGTNTGELFFGEGSRLTVL.

This chain joins TRBV18 and TRBJ2-3; D is undetermined. The V gene's germline CDR1 is KGHSH and CDR2 LQKENI. The CDR3 runs to 15 residues. V lost 2 bases, J lost 1 base, and 10 bases lay in between. For the CDR3, the DNA is TGTGCCAGCTCACCAGTGGCCGAGGGCACAGATACGCAGTATTTT. Encoded protein: CASSPVAEGTDTQYF.

The chain has TRBV27 and TRBJ2-5, with TRBD1 as a possible D gene (6 bases). Germline V gene sequence: CDR1 MNHEY, CDR2 SMNVEV (reference sequence). Trimming took off 6 bases at V and 1 base at J, with 18 bases between the two ends. This CDR3 has 16 residues. The CDR3 nucleotides read TGTGCCAGCAGGGAGCGGACCAGGGGCCCCCAAGAGACCCAGTACTTC. It translates to CASRERTRGPQETQYF.